These 14 T cell receptor beta chains were sequenced from one sample in a study of blood T cell repertoires in COVID-19. Data came from immunoSEQ multiplex PCR; TCRdb stores just in-frame clones and leaves some out. The data contain roughly 230,000 clones, roughly 85% of them singletons. Material for sequencing was PBMCs or T cells enriched from blood (not recorded which). These receptors were collected from a woman aged 45-59 years who had been exposed to COVID-19.

The chain joins TRBV15 to TRBJ2-5; D gene uncertain. Trimming took off 0 bases at V and 2 bases at J, with 10 bases between the two ends. Germline V CDR1 and CDR2: LNHNV, YYDKDF (reference sequence). There are 15 residues in the CDR3. CDR3 coding DNA: TGTGCCACCAGCAGAGATGAGGAAGTACAAGAGACCCAGTACTTC. Translation: CATSRDEEVQETQYF.

This chain joins TRBV25-1 and TRBJ2-7; a weak D match, TRBD2 (6 bases). The germline gives CDR1 MGHDK, CDR2 SYGVNS. The ends were cut back, 6 bases at V and 2 bases at J, with 14 bases in the middle. The CDR3 extends over 14 amino acids. CDR3: CASSMMGGTYEQYF. The CDR3 DNA follows: TGTGCCAGCAGCATGATGGGGGGTACCTACGAGCAGTACTTC.

This clone was seen a single time. This chain connects TRBV5-4 to TRBJ2-7, with a tentative D call TRBD2 (7 bases). Trimming removed 4 bases at V and 2 bases at J, with 19 bases between. CDR1 and CDR2 from the germline V gene are SGHNT and YYREEE (reference sequence). This CDR3 contains 16 residues. The CDR3 DNA is TGTGCCAGCAGCCCTGGGGGAGGGGGGAAGACCTACGAGCAGTACTTC. It specifies CASSPGGGGKTYEQYF.

This clone was detected once. The genes are TRBV9 and TRBJ1-1; TRBD1 matches 7 bases. The CDR3 loop spans 13 amino acids. CDR1 is SGDLS and CDR2 is YYNGEE in the germline V gene. V was clipped by 3 bases and J by 7 bases; unmatched bases: 6. CDR3 sequence: CASSGQGSNEAFF. CDR3 DNA sequence: TGTGCCAGCAGCGGACAGGGTTCTAATGAAGCTTTCTTT.

The chain couples TRBV18 to TRBJ2-1; TRBD1 might be the D (5 bases). Between the trimmed V and J ends, which lost 3 bases and 10 bases, there was a span of 13 bases. The V gene's germline CDR1 is KGHSH and CDR2 LQKENI. CDR3 length: 13 residues. In nucleotides, the CDR3 is TGTGCCAGCTCACCTTCCAGGGTAGGGGAGCAGTTCTTC. Translating gives CASSPSRVGEQFF.

The chain is built from TRBV2 and TRBJ1-1; the match to TRBD1 covers 7 bases. Germline V gene lookup returns CDR1 SNHLY and CDR2 FYNNEI. The CDR3 length is 13 residues. After removal of 4 bases from V and 5 bases from J, the junction contained 4 bases not matched to a gene. The DNA of the CDR3 is TGTGCCAGCAGTGGACAGGGTTGGACTGAAGCTTTCTTT. Translating it yields CASSGQGWTEAFF.

V and J are TRBV27 and TRBJ1-1, with TRBD1 matching 7 bases. Looked up from germline, CDR1 is MNHEY and CDR2 is SMNVEV (reference sequence). This CDR3 spans 14 amino acids. V gave up 6 bases and J gave up 6 bases; unmatched junction bases: 10. This CDR3 reads CASRQRGQGAEAFF. The CDR3 region has the DNA TGTGCCAGCAGGCAACGCGGGCAGGGGGCTGAAGCTTTCTTT.

The V and J genes are TRBV6-2 or TRBV6-3 and TRBJ1-6; no clear D gene. CDR1 and CDR2 from the germline V gene are MNHEY and SVGEGT. This CDR3 spans 16 amino acids. V was pared by 4 bases and J by 12 bases, with 22 bases between. This CDR3 is CASSSPRGVDGRPLHF. The CDR3 region has the DNA TGTGCCAGCAGTTCCCCTCGCGGGGTAGACGGTAGACCCCTCCACTTT.

This chain uses TRBV15 with TRBJ1-2, with a weak D call TRBD1 (6 bases). With 5 bases removed from V and 2 bases from J, the gap between germline ends came to 15 bases. This CDR3 region has 15 residues. The germline V gene has CDR1 LNHNV and CDR2 YYDKDF (reference sequence). The DNA for the CDR3 is TGTGCCACCAGCGCGCCCGGGACAAAAAACTATGGCTACACCTTC. The encoded protein is CATSAPGTKNYGYTF.

This chain connects TRBV2 to TRBJ2-5; D is unclear. The length of the CDR3 is 14 residues. Germline V gives CDR1 SNHLY, CDR2 FYNNEI. The germline V and J ends were trimmed by 2 bases and 9 bases, with 16 bases remaining between them. As DNA, the CDR3 is TGTGCCAGCAGTGAAAACCCGACGGCGGCGGCCCAGTACTTC. Its protein product is CASSENPTAAAQYF.

The chain joins TRBV6-5 to TRBJ1-2; a possible D gene is TRBD1 (6 bases). The V and J ends lost 7 bases and 8 bases respectively, with 14 bases between them. Per germline, CDR1 MNHEY and CDR2 SVGAGI. The CDR3 spans 12 residues. The CDR3 is CASTPDSRGYTF. CDR3 nucleotides: TGTGCCAGCACCCCGGACAGTCGGGGCTACACCTTC.

The rearrangement uses TRBV5-1 and TRBJ1-4; TRBD1 matches at 10 bases. Trimming at V came to 0 bases and at J to 6 bases, leaving 2 bases not matched to a gene. Per the germline V gene, CDR1 is SGHRS and CDR2 is YFSETQ. The CDR3 consists of 15 residues. The CDR3 spells CASSLGQGAYEKLFF. The CDR3 coding sequence is TGCGCCAGCAGCTTGGGACAGGGGGCTTATGAAAAACTGTTTTTT.

V and J are TRBV6-2 or TRBV6-3 and TRBJ1-2, with 11 bases lining up with TRBD1. CDR3 length equals 17 residues. CDR1 and CDR2 from the germline V gene are MNHEY and SVGEGT. The J segment lost 6 bases and the V segment lost 0 bases, leaving 9 bases of the junction unmatched. The CDR3 protein is CASSYSNSWGQGDGYTF. DNA for the CDR3: TGTGCCAGCAGTTACTCGAACTCGTGGGGACAGGGGGATGGCTACACCTTC.

The chain is built from TRBV12-3 or TRBV12-4 and TRBJ1-1; 8 bases match TRBD1. The V and J ends lost 5 bases and 11 bases, in that order; junction bases with no gene match: 7. The CDR3 has 12 amino acids. CDR3 sequence reads: CASSPGGRVAFF. The DNA of the CDR3 is TGTGCCAGCAGTCCAGGGGGCAGAGTGGCTTTCTTT.